The 12 T cell receptor beta chains reported below all come from one sample, sequenced in a study of Graves' ophthalmopathy and Graves' hyperthyroidism. Investigators amplified TCR beta CDR3 regions from RNA transcripts. Second-round multiplex PCR followed a first-round RT-PCR using HTBI primers. One entry per CDR3 protein results from TCRdb running MiXCR on the multiplex PCR reads. The sample has over a million distinct CDR3 sequences, about two fifths seen once; the top ten hold around 10%. Sequenced sample: peripheral blood or thyroid tissue (not recorded which). The source is an adult man with Graves' hyperthyroidism.

This clonotype has ten or more counts. The chain joins TRBV7-2 to TRBJ2-2, with 9 bases identical to TRBD2. Germline V gene lookup returns CDR1 SGHTA and CDR2 FQGNSA. CDR3 length equals 16 residues. The trim removed 8 bases at V and 8 bases at J, leaving 15 bases unmatched. CDR3 DNA sequence: TGTGCCAGCGGACGACGGCTAGCGGGACTGGTGGGGGAGCTGTTTTTT. It specifies CASGRRLAGLVGELFF.

This clonotype was recorded at least ten times. J is TRBJ2-7 and V is TRBV7-9; tentative D call: TRBD2 (6 bases). CDR3 length equals 11 residues. The ends were cut back, 8 bases at V and 3 bases at J, with 8 bases in the middle. Germline loops: CDR1 SEHNR, CDR2 FQNEAQ (reference sequence). CDR3 protein: CASGGVYEQYF. The CDR3 nucleotides are TGTGCCAGCGGCGGGGTCTACGAGCAGTACTTC. Together with reference TRBV7-9 and TRBJ2-7, the CDR3 gives the full variable domain: DTGVSQNPRHKITKRGQNVTFRCDPISEHNRLYWYRQTLGQGPEFLTYFQNEAQLEKSRLLSDRFSAERPKGSFSTLEIQRTEQGDSAMYLCASGGVYEQYFGPGTRLTVT.

The CDR3 DNA sequence: TGCAGCTCGCGACCGGCGGCAGGGTTTCCGACCCAGTACTTC. This translates into CSSRPAAGFPTQYF. This rearrangement joins TRBV29-1 to TRBJ2-5, with a tentative D call TRBD1 (5 bases). This CDR3 is 14 amino acids long. Germline-derived CDR1 and CDR2 are SQVTM and ANQGSEA. The germline V and J ends were trimmed by 8 bases and 7 bases, with 23 bases remaining between them.

This clonotype was observed many times. The rearrangement links TRBV5-1 to TRBJ1-6; D might be TRBD1 (6 bases). Per germline, CDR1 SGHRS and CDR2 YFSETQ. This CDR3 comprises 15 residues. V lost 4 bases to trimming and J lost 0 bases, with 8 bases between them. CDR3 sequence: CASSGQSSYNSPLHF. The CDR3 DNA is TGCGCCAGCAGCGGACAGAGCTCCTATAATTCACCCCTCCACTTT.

CDR3 amino acids: CASSEPNTGPRLGEQYF. The CDR3 DNA follows: TGCGCCAGCAGTGAGCCGAATACCGGGCCCAGGCTTGGCGAGCAGTACTTC. The chain has TRBV10-2 and TRBJ2-7, with D uncertain. The V end was cut by 2 bases, the J end by 6 bases, with 23 bases between. CDR1 and CDR2 (germline): WSHSY, SAAADI. The CDR3 runs to 17 residues.

This clonotype has at least ten counts. The V call is TRBV5-1, the J call TRBJ1-1; 10 positions agree with TRBD1. CDR3 length: 14 residues. Germline V lookup: CDR1 SGHRS, CDR2 YFSETQ. With 4 bases clipped from V and 5 bases from J, the junction kept 5 bases outside the gene matches. The DNA of the CDR3 is TGCGCCAGCAGCACCAGGACAGGGGGGACTGAAGCTTTCTTT. Translation gives CASSTRTGGTEAFF. The full variable domain, rest sourced from reference TRBV5-1 and TRBJ1-1, is KAGVTQTPRYLIKTRGQQVTLSCSPISGHRSVSWYQQTPGQGLQFLFEYFSETQRNKGNFPGRFSGRQFSNSRSEMNVSTLELGDSALYLCASSTRTGGTEAFFGQGTRLTVV.

This clonotype occurred a few times. The chain is built from TRBV9 and TRBJ2-6, with a weak D call TRBD2 (6 bases). CDR1 and CDR2 from the germline V gene are SGDLS and YYNGEE. The CDR3 totals 16 residues. V gave up 5 bases and J gave up 1 base, with 13 bases separating them. CDR3 sequence (DNA): TGTGCCAGCAGTTTATACGGGGGTTCTGGGGCCAACGTCCTGACTTTC. Translation: CASSLYGGSGANVLTF.

A word on this clonotype: A read error may explain this, as a much larger clone is one base away. The genes are TRBV5-4 and TRBJ2-7; D might be TRBD1 (6 bases). CDR1 SGHNT and CDR2 YYREEE come from the germline V gene (reference sequence). Trimming cost V 2 bases and J 3 bases, with 12 bases left between them. This CDR3 has 14 amino acids. The CDR3 here is CASSFRDTNYEQYF. CDR3 sequence (DNA): TGTGCCAGCAGCTTCCGGGACACCAACTACGAGCAGTACTTC.

The rearrangement uses TRBV10-3 and TRBJ2-5; a possible D gene is TRBD1 (6 bases). V was trimmed by 5 bases and J by 5 bases, leaving 12 bases between them. The germline V gene has CDR1 ENHRY and CDR2 SYGVKD. The CDR3 spans 13 residues. The CDR3 DNA is TGTGCCATCAGTCAGGGACAAATGGAGACCCAGTACTTC. This translates into CAISQGQMETQYF.

The CDR3 is CASSLLGAVYTEAFF. The CDR3 nucleotides are TGTGCCAGCAGCTTACTGGGGGCGGTGTATACTGAAGCTTTCTTT. The chain couples TRBV7-3 to TRBJ1-1; D is perhaps TRBD1 (6 bases). Deletions cut 2 bases from V and 5 bases from J, with 15 bases between. The CDR3 loop spans 15 amino acids. Germline V gene sequence: CDR1 SGHTA, CDR2 FQGTGA.

This clonotype was seen ten or more times. The V gene is TRBV5-8, the J gene TRBJ1-4; the D is unclear. The CDR3 consists of 13 residues. V was cut by 4 bases and J by 7 bases, with 11 bases left in between. Germline V gene lookup returns CDR1 SGHTS and CDR2 YDEGEE. CDR3 protein: CASSGMSGEKLFF. CDR3 nucleotide sequence: TGTGCCAGCAGCGGGATGTCTGGTGAAAAACTGTTTTTT.

This sequence joins TRBV7-9 and TRBJ1-2; D ambiguous. The germline V gene has CDR1 SEHNR and CDR2 FQNEAQ (reference sequence). With 6 bases removed from V and 4 bases from J, the gap between germline ends came to 21 bases. There are 16 residues in the CDR3. This CDR3 reads CASRSGRRVVGYGYTF. CDR3 nucleotide sequence: TGTGCCAGCAGGTCTGGGCGGAGAGTTGTCGGCTATGGCTACACCTTC.